The clone carrying this T cell receptor beta chain showed up just a few times. The data originate from a study of control samples from healthy donors and cancer patients. Germline values: CDR1 MNHEY, CDR2 SVGAGI. The CDR3 is 15 amino acids. V gave up 2 bases and J gave up 7 bases; unmatched junction bases: 3. Produced via immunoSEQ multiplex PCR; TCRdb's table is partial and in-frame only. The sample holds hundreds of thousands of clones; over 75% are singletons and the top ten take less than 15%. V and J are TRBV6-5 and TRBJ1-6, with 9 positions matching TRBD1. Sequencing used PBMCs. This receptor was identified in a woman aged 60-75 years with lung cancer. The chain's CDR3 is CASSYGTGPNSPLHF. The CDR3 nucleotides read TGTGCCAGCAGTTACGGGACAGGGCCCAATTCACCCCTCCACTTT.